This TCR beta chain was documented in a study of ipilimumab plus nivolumab after autologous stem cell transplantation. As for the study in general: Myeloma patients were high-risk transplant-naive or relapsed within 3 years of first autologous transplant.

Measured with immunoSEQ multiplex PCR; TCRdb has only the in-frame clones, and not every one. The repertoire holds roughly 6,300 clones, with 75% to 90% as singletons. Germline lookup yields CDR1 MDHEN and CDR2 SYDVKM. Trimming left V 2 bases short and J 0 bases short, with 11 bases between. CDR3 length equals 15 residues. This clonotype was obtained from a female donor with multiple myeloma. J is TRBJ2-7 and V is TRBV28, with a tentative D call TRBD2 (6 bases). Specimen: PBMCs, collected in a trial of ipilimumab plus nivolumab as post-transplant consolidation. This CDR3 is CASSLPAGSSYEQYF. CDR3 sequence (DNA): TGTGCCAGCAGTTTACCAGCGGGCAGCTCCTACGAGCAGTACTTC.